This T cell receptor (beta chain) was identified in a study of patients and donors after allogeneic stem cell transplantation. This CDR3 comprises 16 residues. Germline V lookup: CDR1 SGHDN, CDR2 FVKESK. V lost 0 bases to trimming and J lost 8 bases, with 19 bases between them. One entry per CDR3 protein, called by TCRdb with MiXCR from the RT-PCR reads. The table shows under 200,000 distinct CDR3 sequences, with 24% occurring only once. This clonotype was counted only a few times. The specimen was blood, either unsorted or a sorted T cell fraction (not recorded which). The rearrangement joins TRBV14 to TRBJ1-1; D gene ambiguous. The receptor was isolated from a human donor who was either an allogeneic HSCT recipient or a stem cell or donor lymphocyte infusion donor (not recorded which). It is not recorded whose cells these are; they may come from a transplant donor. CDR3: CASSQDPVFHFQEAFF. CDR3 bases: TGTGCCAGCAGCCAAGATCCCGTATTTCACTTCCAAGAAGCTTTCTTT.